Below, one TCR beta chain is given with its context. This sample was taken from a study of blood T cell repertoires in COVID-19. Study-wide context: Acute and convalescent COVID-19 samples came from the United States, Italy and Spain. T cells, B-cell-depleted T cells, or PBMCs provided the cDNA or gDNA that served as material.

Per the authors' pipeline: Amplifying reference gene primers gave estimates of nucleated cell counts. Profiling relied on immunoSEQ multiplex PCR, and the TCRdb table lists in-frame clones only, not all of them. The V and J calls and clone size come from that table; D and trimming were worked out from the DNA. Of about 70,000 clones listed, 90% are singletons. The clonotype was recovered from a human donor in a cohort sampled during active COVID-19. Sequencing was done on a sample of peripheral blood.

As DNA, the CDR3 is TGCAGCGCTTGCCGGACAGGGGCCGTCTCACCCGGGGAGCTGTTTTTT. As protein: CSACRTGAVSPGELFF. The chain has TRBV29-1 and TRBJ2-2; 9 nucleotides align to TRBD1. Germline trimming cut 7 bases from V and 6 bases from J; bases unmatched to any gene: 15. This CDR3 has 16 residues. Germline-derived CDR1 and CDR2 are SQVTM and ANQGSEA.